This is a list of T cell receptor beta chains from one sample in a study of early T cells in non-severe SARS-CoV-2 infection. TCRdb re-called the 5' RACE reads through MiXCR, storing one row per CDR3 protein. The sample lists tens of thousands of distinct CDR3 sequences, approximately 8% occurring once. The source was whole blood, collected at baseline. The receptor set was obtained from an adult who was a healthcare worker with PCR-confirmed SARS-CoV-2 infection or an uninfected control (not recorded which). CDR3s leave out the opening cysteine and the closing phenylalanine or tryptophan.

ASTPGKRETQY | 11 | TRBV19
ASSPSDRRSTEAF | 13 | TRBV9
ASSLAGGGEQF | 11 | TRBV7-7
ASSRNGEINTEAF | 13 | TRBV5-1
ASSERGVLTYNEQF | 14 | TRBV2
ASSSRIELAGTYHNEQF | 17 | TRBV3-1
SVAEELNQPQH | 11 | TRBV29-1
ASSYSGGGTGELF | 13 | TRBV6-5
ASSEWRGPYEQY | 12 | TRBV2
SASPADGISYEQY | 13 | TRBV20-1
ASSLLAGSDNEQF | 13 | TRBV5-1
ASSLLGQGAGELF | 13 | TRBV12-3/TRBV12-4
ASRVTANTEAF | 11 | TRBV6-1
ASSETRLVSQETQY | 14 | TRBV10-1
ASHTGGRLNTEAF | 13 | TRBV6-5
ASSGPGTGSYEQY | 13 | TRBV6-6
ASSLDNGLNQPQH | 13 | TRBV11-2
ASSYTIQALNTEAF | 14 | TRBV6-5
ASSGGTKAGETQY | 13 | TRBV5-4
ASSMSAHNEQF | 11 | TRBV19
ASSQDQGSGSGANVLT | 16 | TRBV4-3
ASSPRQVAGNTIY | 13 | TRBV19
ASSISGGARYEQF | 13 | TRBV9
ASSTDRAYNEQF | 12 | TRBV7-2
ASSSDNQPQH | 10 | TRBV7-9
SARVDRNQPQH | 11 | TRBV20-1
ASSSTTSQGRETQY | 14 | TRBV5-6
ASSEGTGQDTQY | 12 | TRBV6-1
ASSSSGLAGTDTQY | 14 | TRBV7-2
ASSPVTGSFEQY | 12 | TRBV18
ASSKWKPSLAKNIQY | 15 | TRBV21-1
ASSSTGIGQETQY | 13 | TRBV7-3
ASSLGRSQGSPLH | 13 | TRBV7-2
ASSPAVLPETQY | 12 | TRBV28
SARDRSPVTSTDTQY | 15 | TRBV20-1
SVLSRTVDPETQY | 13 | TRBV29-1
ASSLSRRIQETQY | 13 | TRBV13
AISEPSRTGASYEQY | 15 | TRBV10-3
ASSAPRDAFSPLH | 13 | TRBV6-1
ASSSQRGGRETQY | 13 | TRBV7-8
SARDLEGGDYGYT | 13 | TRBV20-1
ASSQEYSSGGDTQY | 14 | TRBV4-2
ASTRGEAGSPYEQY | 14 | TRBV28
ASRRDNGELGYT | 12 | TRBV6-1
ASSLGQANQPQH | 12 | TRBV28
ASSLGTGSQPQH | 12 | TRBV7-2
ASSQGGGPYSPLH | 13 | TRBV3-1
ASSSGGITHEQY | 12 | TRBV6-5
ASSRYSSHEQY | 11 | TRBV19
ASSQPGTSGGT | 11 | TRBV11-2
ASSLLLADNSPLH | 13 | TRBV7-8